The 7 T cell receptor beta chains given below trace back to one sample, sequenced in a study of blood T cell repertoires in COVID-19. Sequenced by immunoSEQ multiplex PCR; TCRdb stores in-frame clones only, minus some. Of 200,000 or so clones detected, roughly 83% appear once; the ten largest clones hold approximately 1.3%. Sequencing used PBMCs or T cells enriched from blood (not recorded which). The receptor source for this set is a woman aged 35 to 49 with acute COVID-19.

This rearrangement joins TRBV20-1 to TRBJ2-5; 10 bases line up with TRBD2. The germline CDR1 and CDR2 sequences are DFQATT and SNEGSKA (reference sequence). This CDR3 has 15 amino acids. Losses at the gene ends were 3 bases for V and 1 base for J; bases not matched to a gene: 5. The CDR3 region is CSASPGTSAQETQYF. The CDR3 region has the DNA TGCAGTGCTAGTCCTGGGACTAGCGCCCAAGAGACCCAGTACTTC.

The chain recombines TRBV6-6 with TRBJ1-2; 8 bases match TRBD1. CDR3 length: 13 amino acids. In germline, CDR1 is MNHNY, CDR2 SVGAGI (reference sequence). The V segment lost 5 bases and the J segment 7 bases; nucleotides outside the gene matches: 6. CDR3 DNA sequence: TGTGCCAGCAGTACCGGACAGGGTCTTGGCTACACCTTC. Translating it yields CASSTGQGLGYTF.

As DNA, the CDR3 is TGTGCCACCAGTGACGACAAATCCCGCACAGATACGCAGTATTTT. This sequence encodes CATSDDKSRTDTQYF. V gene TRBV24-1 combines with J gene TRBJ2-3, with unresolved D. V lost 4 bases to trimming and J lost 1 base, with 11 bases between them. The CDR3 has 15 amino acids. Looked up from germline, CDR1 is KGHDR and CDR2 is SFDVKD.

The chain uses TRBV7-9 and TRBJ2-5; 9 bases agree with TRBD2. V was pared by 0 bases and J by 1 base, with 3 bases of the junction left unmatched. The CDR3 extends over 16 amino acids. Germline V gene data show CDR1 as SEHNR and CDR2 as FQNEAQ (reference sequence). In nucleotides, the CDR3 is TGTGCCAGCAGCTTAGCAGGCGGGAGGGTCCAAGAGACCCAGTACTTC. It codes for CASSLAGGRVQETQYF.

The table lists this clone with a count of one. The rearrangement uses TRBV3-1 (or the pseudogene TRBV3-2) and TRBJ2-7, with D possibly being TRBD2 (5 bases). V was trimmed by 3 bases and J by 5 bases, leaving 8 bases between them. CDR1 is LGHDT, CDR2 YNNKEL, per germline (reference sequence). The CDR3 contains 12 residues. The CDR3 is CASSQLGDEQYF. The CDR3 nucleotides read TGTGCCAGCAGCCAGCTGGGAGACGAGCAGTACTTC.

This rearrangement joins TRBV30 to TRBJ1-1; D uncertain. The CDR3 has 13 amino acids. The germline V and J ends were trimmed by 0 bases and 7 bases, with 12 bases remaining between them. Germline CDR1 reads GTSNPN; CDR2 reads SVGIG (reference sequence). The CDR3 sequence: CAWSVSAGFEAFF. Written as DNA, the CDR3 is TGTGCCTGGAGTGTATCTGCGGGTTTTGAAGCTTTCTTT.

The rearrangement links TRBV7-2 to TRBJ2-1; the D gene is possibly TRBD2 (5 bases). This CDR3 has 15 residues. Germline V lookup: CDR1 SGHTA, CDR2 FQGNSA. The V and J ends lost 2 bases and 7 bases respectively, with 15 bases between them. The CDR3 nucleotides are TGTGCCAGCAGCTTAAACGGGCCTACTAGGAATGAGCAGTTCTTC. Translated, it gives CASSLNGPTRNEQFF. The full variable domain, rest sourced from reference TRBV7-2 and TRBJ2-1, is GAGVSQSPSNKVTEKGKDVELRCDPISGHTALYWYRQSLGQGLEFLIYFQGNSAPDKSGLPSDRFSAERTGGSVSTLTIQRTQQEDSAVYLCASSLNGPTRNEQFFGPGTRLTVL.